This TCR beta chain was sequenced during a study of cytomegalovirus exposure and HLA in healthy donors (dated by TCRdb to 2015 to 2018). About the full investigation: In an earlier analysis of several hundred of the donors, 250 to 350 Gb of sequence data and roughly 100 million unique TCR beta sequences from approximately 180 million T cells were reported. Along with the roughly 610-subject first cohort, a separate validation cohort of over 90 different subjects was used. Typing coverage differed by locus: A, B, C, DRB1 and DQB1 were typed in about 620-630 donors, DQA1 in about 500, DPA1 in some 600, and DPB1 in 450 to 490. The study aimed to test whether cataloging public T cell receptors could reveal signatures of past pathogen exposure. Among the approximately 400 genotyped donors, around 81% belonged to the genetic ancestry cluster associated with self-reported Caucasian donors. High-throughput TCR immunosequencing, statistical association of individual TCRs with disease status, and machine learning were combined to predict cytomegalovirus infection status. Every discovery cohort repertoire had been produced on one sequencing platform. A later genetic analysis used genome-wide SNP genotypes for 398 of the 666 donors, treating that subset as a discovery cohort. The study used immunosequencing to profile the T cell repertoires of hundreds of subjects and linked those repertoires to cytomegalovirus serostatus. A later analysis re-examined previously published TCR beta repertoires from about 700 donors and added high-resolution HLA genotyping to investigate patterns of TCR occurrence. Donor age, sex, ethnicity and CMV serostatus were compiled alongside the repertoire data. Five DR-DQ haplotypes were treated as single units for association and clustering because of strong linkage in the cohort. To decide whether each TCR beta V gene segment behaved as functional or pseudogenic, an earlier analysis of some 570 of the donors relied on high-throughput TCR beta sequencing. Roughly 300 gigabases of sequencing data and 75 million to 85 million unique TCR sequences made up an early release that covered 500 to 700 HLA-typed donors. Rather than using new phenotypic data, the later analysis identified candidate immune exposures from TCR beta sequences and from how often those sequences occurred across donors. Both class I and class II loci were covered by HLA typing, at four-digit resolution. Among 300 to 450 genotyped donors of the cohort, an average of around 240,000 unique TCR beta nucleotide sequences were sequenced per donor, roughly a sixth of them non-productive.

From its cysteine to its phenylalanine, the CDR3 spans 14 amino acids. This entry keeps only the CDR3 DNA: 42 bases, framed from base 1. Trimming removed 0 bases from V and 6 bases from J; the gene matches leave 2 bases unexplained. The germline V gene sets CDR1 to SGHRS and CDR2 to YFSETQ. What the study reported, not specific to this receptor: In a later analysis, HLA-associated TCR beta chains showed more clonal expansion and lower generation probabilities than non-associated chains that were equally common. Most TCR sequences were observed very rarely across donors, whereas some public TCRs were present in many individuals. The classifier was reported to diagnose cytomegalovirus status with high specificity and sensitivity in both the original cohort and the validation cohort. It was suggested by the authors that the approach could potentially be generalized to other disease states and immunological phenotypes. Several of the top co-occurrence clusters appeared to be linked to parvovirus B19, influenza, CMV and Epstein-Barr virus, according to a later analysis. Strong co-occurrence of HLA alleles, especially DR and DQ, made assigning TCR associations to individual alleles difficult. According to a later analysis, most CMV-associated TCR beta chains appeared to be HLA-restricted, and the HLA associations seemed to be driven largely by CMV exposure. At a false discovery rate of 0.05, a later analysis linked roughly 17,000 TCR beta sequences to specific HLA alleles. V-gene and J-gene trimming of TCR beta chains was associated with a missense DCLRE1C variant in a later genetic analysis, and the association was replicated in an independent cohort. A further reported finding was that TCR beta sequences accurately predicted the HLA-A and HLA-B alleles for most subjects in the first cohort. For the cohort, immune exposure information was limited to CMV serostatus. Presence/absence analyses assumed roughly uniform sequencing depth across donors, an assumption that may not hold. Correlated functional status among segregating V segments might reflect linkage disequilibrium, but an unknown experimental factor could not be ruled out. An earlier analysis of 587 of the donors showed that most TCR beta V segments appeared in productive rearrangements either about 87% or about 30% of the time, which broadly matched IMGT annotations. Because HLA typing was unavailable for some donors at each locus, only the typed subset was used in association tests. A few of the identified cytomegalovirus-associated TCR beta chains were confirmed in vitro to be specific for cytomegalovirus antigens. In this cohort, only TCR beta chains were sequenced, and detectable features were limited by the absence of alpha or paired-chain data. Because the 87-base-pair reads could not distinguish some IMGT-functional V segments, including TRBV6-2 and TRBV6-3, those segments were excluded. The sequencing pipeline was judged likely to have produced a cluster of highly shared sequence variants as a technical artifact. The study gave a list of under 200 TCR beta chains associated with cytomegalovirus. A later analysis found that TCR association rates varied across HLA loci, with DRB1 alleles showing the most associated TCRs and HLA-C alleles the fewest. A later genetic analysis reported fewer N-insertions in productive TCRs among donors in an Asian-associated ancestry cluster than the roughly 670-donor mean. Because counts were too low, more than 15 rarely observed V segments, including chromosome 9 orphons, were excluded from the earlier analysis of 587 of the donors.

Receptor amplification or capture employed the immunoSEQ multiplex PCR assay. A mixture of 60 forward primers for TCR Vbeta segments and 13 reverse primers for TCR Jbeta segments was used in the multiplex PCR. The CDR3 region of rearranged TCR beta genes was amplified from genomic DNA by a multiplex PCR assay. The amplified TCR beta libraries were sequenced on the Illumina HiSeq System as 87-base-pair reads. Regarding the original processing steps: Across the 500 to 750 repertoires, a later analysis counted 60 million to 90 million unique TCR beta chains, about 10 million of which were shared by at least two donors. Raw reads were error-corrected and collapsed into unique sequences by a nearest-neighbor algorithm in which closely related sequences were merged to remove PCR and sequencing errors. V, D and J gene segments were assigned by aligning CDR3 sequences to IMGT reference sequences. For a sequence to be retained, a match of at least six nucleotides to both a V gene segment and a J gene segment was required. A rearrangement counted as productive if the CDR3 had no stop codons and remained in frame with V and J, and every other rearrangement counted as non-productive. Following IMGT convention, CDR3 was defined as the stretch from the second conserved V-encoded cysteine to the conserved J-encoded phenylalanine. The earlier analysis of about 590 of the donors excluded sequences that lacked an unambiguous match to a single V gene segment. In an earlier analysis of approximately 610 of the donors, V segments were called functional above 56.7% productive rearrangements and were called segregating when the between-donor standard deviation exceeded 5%. A statistical classification framework was developed to diagnose cytomegalovirus status using the catalog of TCR beta chain sequences. A later analysis assigned V and J genes by comparing TCR nucleotide sequences with IMGT/GENE-DB human TR gene sequences. Using the TCRdist pipeline, a later analysis assigned CDR3 sequences along with most-parsimonious VDJ recombination scenarios. In a later analysis, each TCR beta chain was defined by its CDR3 amino acid sequence together with its V-gene family, and reads lacking a unique V-gene family were excluded. In a later analysis, around 650 highly shared, low-generation-probability nucleotide sequences were removed to address suspected cross-contamination and a sequencing artifact. For each public chain, a later analysis derived a clonal expansion index from normalized ranks of inferred template counts within each repertoire. In a later analysis, generation probabilities were computed using a VDJ recombination model fitted to out-of-frame rearrangements, and the results were checked against IGoR. Hypergeometric tests were used in a later analysis to score TCR-TCR, TCR-HLA and TCR-CMV co-occurrence, with a repertoire-size bias correction applied to the TCR pairs. In a later analysis, false discovery rates were estimated by permuting HLA or CMV assignments 20 times. In a later analysis, co-occurring TCRs were grouped with DBSCAN, and TCRdist sequence similarity was added when clustering was performed within HLA-allele-positive subsets. For co-occurrence clustering, repertoires with fewer than 30,000 or more than 120,000 public chains were excluded, along with roughly 5 repertoires with anomalous nucleotide sharing. In TCRdb, the immuneACCESS table is reduced to in-frame sequences with V and J assigned. These tables do not hold every clone; where another copy was compared, an unresolved V gene accounts for under half, and the others remain unexplained. V and J calls and clone size are as listed in that table; D and trimming were resolved from the DNA. The sample table holds approximately 59,000 clones, of which 65% to 80% were seen once. Of the sample, over 15% is held by the ten largest clones.

Details on this clone: What this receptor recognizes is not known. No qualities accompany the bases; no much larger clone lies one base away.

The cohort was made up of approximately 670 healthy bone marrow donors. Cohort members were all nominally healthy when sampled, although unrecorded immune exposures were likely present. The donor was CMV seropositive and belonged to the group of more than 250 seropositive cohort members. A peripheral blood sample was collected from each donor, and TCR beta sequencing was performed on peripheral blood mononuclear cells. Genomic DNA was extracted from the blood cell samples with the Qiagen DNeasy Blood Extraction Kit. Recombination linked TRBV5-1 to TRBJ2-3, and 9 bases in between align with TRBD2. This receptor was taken from a man aged 40-50 years in good health and CMV-seropositive. The sample was PBMCs. The CDR3 region has the sequence CASSLATSGDTQYF. The nucleotides read TGCGCCAGCAGCTTGGCCACTAGCGGGGATACGCAGTATTTT.